Each of the 9 T cell receptor beta chains below was sequenced from the same sample in a study of blood T cells in healthy people across ages (dated by TCRdb to 2013 to 2016). To prepare the library, 5' RACE was applied. The sequencer listed for this sample is Illumina HiSeq 2500. A second PCR of about 6 to 11 cycles was run with a J-beta primer mix and a sample-barcoded 5' primer. Through fastp at Q25 and MiXCR, TCRdb rebuilt clones from the public reads, retaining in-frame beta chains. Each CDR3 protein appears once, grouped with its most common genes and DNA. The sample contains 1.5 million to 2 million distinct CDR3 sequences, approximately 32% of them found a single time. The top ten hold about 11% of the sample. Sequencing was carried out using blood. The origin of the receptors is a woman aged 25-40 years in good health.

The chain joins TRBV20-1 to TRBJ1-5; D is unresolved. In germline, CDR1 is DFQATT, CDR2 SNEGSKA (reference sequence). The V gene lost 5 bases and the J gene lost 0 bases, with 17 bases spanning the gap. The CDR3 is 16 amino acids. CDR3 sequence reads: CSAPNLDGYSNQPQHF. The CDR3 DNA is TGCAGTGCTCCCAACCTCGACGGTTATAGCAATCAGCCCCAGCATTTT.

As regards this clonotype: A much larger clone lies a single base off, so this may be a read error. This rearrangement joins TRBV20-1 to TRBJ2-5; 9 bases are shared with TRBD2. CDR3 length: 14 residues. Germline-derived CDR1 and CDR2 are DFQATT and SNEGSKA (reference sequence). The CDR3 here is CGARTSVPQETQYF. CDR3 coding DNA: TGCGGTGCCAGGACTAGCGTCCCACAAGAGACCCAGTACTTC.

This clonotype has just a few counts. The rearrangement joins TRBV6-2 or TRBV6-3 to TRBJ1-1; 10 nucleotides agree with TRBD1. V lost 6 bases to trimming and J lost 7 bases; unmatched junction nucleotides: 8. Germline V lookup: CDR1 MNHEY, CDR2 SVGEGT. CDR3 length: 14 residues. The CDR3 DNA reads TGTGCCAGCAGCAAGGACAGGGGGGCGGTTGAAGCTTTCTTT. Its protein product is CASSKDRGAVEAFF.

This clonotype was picked up many times. The rearrangement links TRBV5-1 to TRBJ2-4, with D possibly being TRBD1 (5 bases). V was clipped by 4 bases and J by 8 bases, with 16 bases between them. The germline V gene has CDR1 SGHRS and CDR2 YFSETQ. The CDR3 consists of 14 residues. The CDR3 DNA reads TGCGCCAGCAGCATAGAAGGGGATGAGGACATTCAGTACTTC. Translation gives CASSIEGDEDIQYF.

Comment on this clonotype: The junction differs from germline at one of its ends, possibly a read error. The rearrangement links TRBV6-5 to TRBJ1-2, with TRBD1 as a possible D gene (5 bases). The CDR3 extends over 15 amino acids. The V gene's germline CDR1 is MNHEY and CDR2 SVGAGI. The CDR3 loop reads CASSNSGTANYGYTF. The CDR3 coding sequence is TGTGCCAGCAGTAACTCAGGGACTGCTAACTATGGCTACACCTTC.

V usage is TRBV5-1 and J usage is TRBJ1-3; no reliable D call. V was shortened by 1 base and J by 2 bases, with 22 bases between the two germline ends. Germline CDR1 is SGHRS and CDR2 is YFSETQ. The CDR3 spans 19 residues. DNA for the CDR3: TGCGCCAGCAGCTTGTATGTTTCCCCTTCCACAGTACCTGGAAACACCATATATTTT. Translation: CASSLYVSPSTVPGNTIYF.

This clonotype has just a few counts. The V gene is TRBV6-2 or TRBV6-3, the J gene TRBJ2-1; the match to TRBD2 covers 7 bases. The V gene's germline CDR1 is MNHEY and CDR2 SVGEGT. The CDR3 is 15 residues long. Unmatched junction bases numbered 4, after V lost 1 base and J lost 4 bases. This CDR3 is CASSYWLADYNEQFF. CDR3 nucleotides: TGTGCCAGCAGTTACTGGCTAGCGGATTACAATGAGCAGTTCTTC.

The chain couples TRBV3-1 to TRBJ2-2; the D gene could be TRBD1 or TRBD2 (5 bases each). Germline V gives CDR1 LGHDT, CDR2 YNNKEL (reference sequence). This CDR3 contains 16 residues. The V end was cut by 5 bases, the J end by 3 bases, with 16 bases between. The CDR3 nucleotides read TGTGCCAGCAGCAATGGGCCCGGGGCGTACACCGGGGAGCTGTTTTTT. This gives the protein CASSNGPGAYTGELFF.

This clonotype showed up just once. CDR3 sequence: CSVDLGGGRGAFF. As DNA, the CDR3 is TGCAGCGTTGATCTCGGGGGGGGAAGAGGAGCTTTCTTT. The chain uses TRBV29-1 and TRBJ1-1, with D possibly matching TRBD1 (5 bases). V gave up 3 bases and J gave up 10 bases, with 18 bases separating them. Looked up from germline, CDR1 is SQVTM and CDR2 is ANQGSEA. The CDR3 runs to 13 residues.